This paragraph reports one TCR beta chain. The data were obtained in a study of T cell changes during pregnancy in multiple sclerosis. Between the trimmed V and J ends, which lost 3 bases and 1 base, there was a span of 16 bases. The germline gives CDR1 MDHEN, CDR2 SYDVKM. CDR3 size: 16 residues. Method: immunoSEQ multiplex PCR; TCRdb's copy keeps in-frame clones and lacks some. The sample records under 110,000 clones, 92% being singletons. V and J are TRBV28 and TRBJ2-7, with D unresolved. The origin of this receptor is a female donor with multiple sclerosis, enrolled in a pregnancy study. The sample was peripheral blood, taken after pregnancy. In DNA, the CDR3 is TGTGCCAGCAGTTTGAGAGAGGAGTTCCCTTCCTACGAGCAGTACTTC. This translates into CASSLREEFPSYEQYF.